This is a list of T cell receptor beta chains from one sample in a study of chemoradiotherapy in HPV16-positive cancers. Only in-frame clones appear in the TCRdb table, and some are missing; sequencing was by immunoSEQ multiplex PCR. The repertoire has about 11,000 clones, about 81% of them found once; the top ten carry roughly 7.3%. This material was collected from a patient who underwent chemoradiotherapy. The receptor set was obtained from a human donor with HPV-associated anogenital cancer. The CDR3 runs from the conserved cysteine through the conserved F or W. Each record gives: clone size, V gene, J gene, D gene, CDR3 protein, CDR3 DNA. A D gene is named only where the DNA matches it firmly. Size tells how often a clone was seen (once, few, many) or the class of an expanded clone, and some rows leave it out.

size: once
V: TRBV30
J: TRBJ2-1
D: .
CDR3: CAWRFGDEQFF
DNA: TGTGCCTGGAGGTTCGGCGATGAGCAGTTCTTC

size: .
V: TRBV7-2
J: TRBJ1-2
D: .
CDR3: CASSLAPSGNYGYTF
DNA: TGTGCCAGCAGCTTAGCTCCCTCTGGCAACTATGGCTACACCTTC

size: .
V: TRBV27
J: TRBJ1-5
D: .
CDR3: CASSLGGSNQPQHF
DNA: TGTGCCAGCAGTTTAGGGGGGAGCAATCAGCCCCAGCATTTT

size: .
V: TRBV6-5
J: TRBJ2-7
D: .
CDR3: CASSSQGASREQYF
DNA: TGTGCCAGCAGTTCGCAGGGCGCCTCAAGGGAGCAGTACTTC

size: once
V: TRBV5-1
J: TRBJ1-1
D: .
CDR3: CASSLEGFNTEAFF
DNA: TGCGCCAGCAGCTTAGAAGGGTTTAACACTGAAGCTTTCTTT

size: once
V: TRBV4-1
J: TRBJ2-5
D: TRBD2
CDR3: CASSQGMVGLAGDRETQYF
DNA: TGCGCCAGCAGCCAAGGGATGGTAGGGCTAGCGGGAGACCGGGAGACCCAGTACTTC

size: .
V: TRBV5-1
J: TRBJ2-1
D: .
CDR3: CASSLESDSYNEQFF
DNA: TGCGCCAGCAGCTTGGAGTCCGACTCCTACAATGAGCAGTTCTTC

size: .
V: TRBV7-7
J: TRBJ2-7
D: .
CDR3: CASSQDLSSYEQYF
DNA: TGTGCTAGCAGCCAGGACCTTAGCTCCTACGAGCAGTACTTC

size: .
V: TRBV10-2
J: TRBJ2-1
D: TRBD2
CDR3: CASSEKLQHIYSGRGENKYNEQFF
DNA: TGCGCCAGCAGTGAGAAGCTTCAACATATATATAGCGGGAGGGGGGAAAACAAATACAATGAGCAGTTCTTC

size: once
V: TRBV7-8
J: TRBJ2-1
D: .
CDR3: CATRPPGSNNNEQFF
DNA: TGTGCCACCCGACCCCCGGGATCAAACAACAATGAGCAGTTCTTC

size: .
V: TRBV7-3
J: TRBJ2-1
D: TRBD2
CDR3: CASSLAGAVYNEQFF
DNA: TGTGCCAGCAGTCTAGCGGGAGCGGTCTACAATGAGCAGTTCTTC

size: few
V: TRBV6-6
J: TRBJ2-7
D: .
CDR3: CASSYSMSSAYEQYF
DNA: TGTGCCAGCAGTTACTCGATGTCTAGCGCCTACGAGCAGTACTTC

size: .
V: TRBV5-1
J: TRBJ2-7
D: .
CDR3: CASSLKASYEQYF
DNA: TGCGCCAGCAGCTTGAAAGCTTCCTACGAGCAGTACTTC

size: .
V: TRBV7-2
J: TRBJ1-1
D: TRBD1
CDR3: CASSQRTGSGTEAFF
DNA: TGTGCCAGCAGCCAACGGACAGGCTCGGGCACTGAAGCTTTCTTT

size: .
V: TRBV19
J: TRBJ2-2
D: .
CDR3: CASSGARELFF
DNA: TGTGCCAGTTCTGGGGCGCGGGAGCTGTTTTTT

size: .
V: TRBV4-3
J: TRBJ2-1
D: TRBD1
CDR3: CAGSQLTGVNNEQFF
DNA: TGCGCCGGCAGCCAGCTCACAGGGGTGAACAATGAGCAGTTCTTC

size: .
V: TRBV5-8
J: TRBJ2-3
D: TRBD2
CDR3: CASSAAGTSIGTDTQYF
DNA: TGTGCCAGCAGCGCCGCCGGGACTAGCATCGGCACAGATACGCAGTATTTT

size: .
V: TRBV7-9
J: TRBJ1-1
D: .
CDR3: CASSLEGVGTEAFF
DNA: TGTGCCAGCAGCTTAGAGGGGGTTGGCACTGAAGCTTTCTTT

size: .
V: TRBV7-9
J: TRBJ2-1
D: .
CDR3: CASSFSNNEQFF
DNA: TGTGCCAGCAGCTTCTCGAACAATGAGCAGTTCTTC

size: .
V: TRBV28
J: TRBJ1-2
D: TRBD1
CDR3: CASFNRDRGLGYTF
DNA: TGTGCCAGTTTTAACCGGGACAGGGGGCTTGGCTACACCTTC

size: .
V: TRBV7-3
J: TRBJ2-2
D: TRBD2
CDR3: CASSDKTSGGTGELFF
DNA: TGTGCCAGCAGCGATAAGACTAGCGGGGGGACCGGGGAGCTGTTTTTT

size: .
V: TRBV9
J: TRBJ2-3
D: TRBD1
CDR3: CASGGQGVTDTQYF
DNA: TGTGCCAGCGGCGGACAGGGGGTTACAGATACGCAGTATTTT

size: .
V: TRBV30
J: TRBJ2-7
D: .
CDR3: CAWSVRRQQPEQYF
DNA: TGTGCCTGGAGTGTACGCAGACAGCAGCCAGAGCAGTACTTC

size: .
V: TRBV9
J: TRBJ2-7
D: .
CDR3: CASSVASVPYEQYF
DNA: TGTGCCAGCAGCGTGGCTAGCGTTCCCTACGAGCAGTACTTC

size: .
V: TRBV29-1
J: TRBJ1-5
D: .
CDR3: CSVREGVDQPQHF
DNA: TGCAGCGTCCGGGAGGGGGTGGATCAGCCCCAGCATTTT

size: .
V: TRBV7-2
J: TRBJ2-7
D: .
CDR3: CASSPAISYEQYF
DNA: TGTGCCAGCAGTCCAGCCATCTCCTACGAGCAGTACTTC

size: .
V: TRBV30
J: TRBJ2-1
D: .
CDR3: CALSAQYNEQFF
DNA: TGTGCCTTAAGCGCCCAGTACAATGAGCAGTTCTTC

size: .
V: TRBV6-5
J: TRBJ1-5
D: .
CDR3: CASSFSGAEGQPQHF
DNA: TGTGCCAGCAGTTTTTCAGGGGCCGAAGGTCAGCCCCAGCATTTT

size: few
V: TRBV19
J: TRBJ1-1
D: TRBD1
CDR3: CASSLWEGARAFF
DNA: TGTGCCAGTAGTCTTTGGGAGGGGGCTCGAGCTTTCTTT

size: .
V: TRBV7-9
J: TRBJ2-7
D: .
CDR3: CASSYDGGTPEQYF
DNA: TGTGCCAGCAGCTACGACGGTGGGACCCCCGAGCAGTACTTC

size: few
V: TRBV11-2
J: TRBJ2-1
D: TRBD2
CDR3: CASSLASGRKNEQFF
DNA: TGTGCCAGCAGCTTAGCTAGCGGGCGTAAGAATGAGCAGTTCTTC

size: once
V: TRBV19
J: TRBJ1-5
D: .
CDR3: CASSPPGAGEPQHF
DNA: TGTGCCAGTAGTCCGCCCGGGGCAGGGGAGCCCCAGCATTTT

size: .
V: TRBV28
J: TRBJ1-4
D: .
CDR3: CASSPIDKTTNEKLFF
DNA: TGTGCCAGCAGTCCAATAGACAAGACAACTAATGAAAAACTGTTTTTT

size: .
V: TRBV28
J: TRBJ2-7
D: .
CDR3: CASSASLAGFYEQYF
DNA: TGTGCCAGCAGTGCCAGTCTAGCTGGATTTTACGAGCAGTACTTC

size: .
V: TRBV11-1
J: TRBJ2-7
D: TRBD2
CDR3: CASSFGLAGGDEQYF
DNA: TGTGCCAGCAGCTTTGGGCTAGCGGGAGGAGACGAGCAGTACTTC

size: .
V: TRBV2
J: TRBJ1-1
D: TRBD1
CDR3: CASSEGQGLNTEAFF
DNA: TGTGCCAGCAGTGAAGGACAGGGGTTGAACACTGAAGCTTTCTTT

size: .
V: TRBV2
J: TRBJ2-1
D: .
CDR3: CASKWTENNEQFF
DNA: TGTGCCAGCAAGTGGACGGAGAACAATGAGCAGTTCTTC

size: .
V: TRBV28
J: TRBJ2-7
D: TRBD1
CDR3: CASSSYQGAHYEQYF
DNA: TGTGCCAGCAGTTCCTACCAGGGGGCCCACTACGAGCAGTACTTC

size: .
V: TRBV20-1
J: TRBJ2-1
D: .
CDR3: CSAGVSDEQFF
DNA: TGCAGTGCTGGAGTTTCCGATGAGCAGTTCTTC

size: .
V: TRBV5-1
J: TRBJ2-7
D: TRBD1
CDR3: CASSLVPTGSGEQYF
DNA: TGCGCCAGCAGCTTGGTTCCGACAGGGTCTGGCGAGCAGTACTTC

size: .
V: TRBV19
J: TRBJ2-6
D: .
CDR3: CASSIEDSLSGANVLTF
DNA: TGTGCCAGTAGTATTGAGGACAGCCTCTCTGGGGCCAACGTCCTGACTTTC

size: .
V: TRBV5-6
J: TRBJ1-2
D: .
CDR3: CASSLWGTQTNYGYTF
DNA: TGTGCCAGCAGCTTGTGGGGCACGCAAACCAACTATGGCTACACCTTC

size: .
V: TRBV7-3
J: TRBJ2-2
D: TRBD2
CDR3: CASSPGSGRPGELFF
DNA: TGTGCCAGCAGCCCAGGAAGCGGGAGACCCGGGGAGCTGTTTTTT

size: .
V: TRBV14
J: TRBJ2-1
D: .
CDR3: CASSPLGHSYNEQFF
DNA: TGTGCCAGCAGCCCCTTGGGTCACTCCTACAATGAGCAGTTCTTC

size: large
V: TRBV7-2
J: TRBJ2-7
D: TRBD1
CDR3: CASSYRDRGDYEQYF
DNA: TGTGCCAGCAGCTACCGGGACAGGGGAGACTACGAGCAGTACTTC

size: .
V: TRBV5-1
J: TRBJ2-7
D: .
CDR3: CASSGGHPSLIYEQYF
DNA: TGCGCCAGCAGCGGGGGACACCCGTCTCTTATCTACGAGCAGTACTTC

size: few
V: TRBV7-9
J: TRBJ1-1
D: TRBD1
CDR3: CASSPRQGKNTEAFF
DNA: TGTGCCAGCAGCCCACGACAGGGGAAGAACACTGAAGCTTTCTTT

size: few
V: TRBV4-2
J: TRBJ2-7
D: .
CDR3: CASSQYEGYEQYF
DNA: TGTGCCAGCAGCCAGTACGAGGGCTACGAGCAGTACTTC

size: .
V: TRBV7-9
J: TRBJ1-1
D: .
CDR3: CASSLDGASTEAFF
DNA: TGTGCCAGCAGCTTAGACGGGGCGAGCACTGAAGCTTTCTTT

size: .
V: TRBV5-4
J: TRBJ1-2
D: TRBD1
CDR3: CASSAGQINYGYTF
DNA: TGTGCCAGCAGCGCGGGACAGATTAACTATGGCTACACCTTC

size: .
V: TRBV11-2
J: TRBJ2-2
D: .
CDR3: CASSSPVVGRFTGELFF
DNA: TGTGCCAGCAGCTCCCCGGTGGTAGGCAGATTCACCGGGGAGCTGTTTTTT

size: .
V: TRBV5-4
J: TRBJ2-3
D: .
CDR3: CASSPPKGQSTDTQYF
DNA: TGTGCCAGCAGCCCACCTAAAGGGCAAAGCACAGATACGCAGTATTTT

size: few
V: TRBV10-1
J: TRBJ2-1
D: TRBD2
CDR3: CASSPSGAYNEQFF
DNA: TGCGCCAGCAGCCCTAGCGGGGCATACAATGAGCAGTTCTTC

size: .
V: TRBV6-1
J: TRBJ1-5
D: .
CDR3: CASTVGLTGNQPQHF
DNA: TGTGCCAGCACCGTGGGGCTGACCGGCAATCAGCCCCAGCATTTT

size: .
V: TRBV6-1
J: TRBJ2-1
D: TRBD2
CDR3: CASSEGLADYNEQFF
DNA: TGTGCCAGCAGTGAGGGACTAGCGGACTACAATGAGCAGTTCTTC